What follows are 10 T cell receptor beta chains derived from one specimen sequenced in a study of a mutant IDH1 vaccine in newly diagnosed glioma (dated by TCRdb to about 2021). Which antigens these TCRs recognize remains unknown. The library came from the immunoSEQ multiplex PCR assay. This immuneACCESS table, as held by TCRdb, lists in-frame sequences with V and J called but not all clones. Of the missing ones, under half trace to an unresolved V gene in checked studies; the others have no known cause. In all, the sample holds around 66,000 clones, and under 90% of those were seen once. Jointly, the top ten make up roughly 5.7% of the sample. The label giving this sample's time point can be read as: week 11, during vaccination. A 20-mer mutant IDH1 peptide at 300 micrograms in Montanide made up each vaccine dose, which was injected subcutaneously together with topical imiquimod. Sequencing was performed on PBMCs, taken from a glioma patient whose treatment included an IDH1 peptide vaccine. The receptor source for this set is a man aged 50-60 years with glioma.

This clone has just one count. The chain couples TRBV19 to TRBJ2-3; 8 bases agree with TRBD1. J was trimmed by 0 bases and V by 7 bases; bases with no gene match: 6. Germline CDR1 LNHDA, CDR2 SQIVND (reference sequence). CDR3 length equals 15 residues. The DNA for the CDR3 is TGTGCCAGTACCCTTGACAGGGGAAGCACAGATACGCAGTATTTT. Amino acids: CASTLDRGSTDTQYF.

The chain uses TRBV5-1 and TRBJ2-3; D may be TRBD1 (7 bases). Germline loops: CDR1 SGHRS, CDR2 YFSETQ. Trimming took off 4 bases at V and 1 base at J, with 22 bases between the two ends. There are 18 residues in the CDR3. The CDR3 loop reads CASSAQGPRGVGTDTQYF. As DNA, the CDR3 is TGCGCCAGCAGCGCACAGGGGCCCAGGGGGGTTGGCACAGATACGCAGTATTTT.

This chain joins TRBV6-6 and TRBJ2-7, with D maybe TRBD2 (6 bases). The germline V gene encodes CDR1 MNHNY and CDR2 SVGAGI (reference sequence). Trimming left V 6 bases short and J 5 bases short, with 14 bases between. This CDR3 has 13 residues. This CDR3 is CASSPREIHEQYF. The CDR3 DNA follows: TGTGCCAGCAGCCCCCGGGAGATCCACGAGCAGTACTTC.

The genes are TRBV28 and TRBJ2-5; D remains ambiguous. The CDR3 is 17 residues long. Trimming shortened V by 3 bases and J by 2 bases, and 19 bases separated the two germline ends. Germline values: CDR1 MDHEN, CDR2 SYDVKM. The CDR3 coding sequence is TGTGCCAGCAGTTTCCAGCGTCAGGCTCTTTTTCAAGAGACCCAGTACTTC. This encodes CASSFQRQALFQETQYF.

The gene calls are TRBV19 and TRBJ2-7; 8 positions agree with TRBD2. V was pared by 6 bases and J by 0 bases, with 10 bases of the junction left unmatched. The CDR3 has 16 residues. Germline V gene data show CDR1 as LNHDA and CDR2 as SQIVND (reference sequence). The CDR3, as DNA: TGTGCCAGTAGCCCTGCGGGGGGACTAGGCTCCTACGAGCAGTACTTC. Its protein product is CASSPAGGLGSYEQYF.

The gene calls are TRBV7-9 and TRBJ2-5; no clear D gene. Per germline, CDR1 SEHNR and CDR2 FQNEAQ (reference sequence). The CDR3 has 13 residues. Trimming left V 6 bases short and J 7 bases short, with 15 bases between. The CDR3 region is CASSGRKAGTQYF. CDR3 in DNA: TGTGCCAGCAGTGGGCGGAAAGCAGGGACCCAGTACTTC.

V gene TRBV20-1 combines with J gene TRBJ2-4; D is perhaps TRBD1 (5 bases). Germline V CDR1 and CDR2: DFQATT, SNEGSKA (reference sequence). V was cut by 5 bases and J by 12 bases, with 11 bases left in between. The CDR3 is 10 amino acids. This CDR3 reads CSARDSYQYF. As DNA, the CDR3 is TGCAGTGCTCGCGACAGCTATCAGTACTTC.

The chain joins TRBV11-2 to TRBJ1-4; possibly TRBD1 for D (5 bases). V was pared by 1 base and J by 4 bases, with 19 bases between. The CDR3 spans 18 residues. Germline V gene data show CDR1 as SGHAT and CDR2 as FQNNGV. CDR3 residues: CASSLAEGWGDFNEKLFF. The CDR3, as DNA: TGTGCCAGCAGCTTAGCGGAGGGGTGGGGAGATTTTAATGAAAAACTGTTTTTT.

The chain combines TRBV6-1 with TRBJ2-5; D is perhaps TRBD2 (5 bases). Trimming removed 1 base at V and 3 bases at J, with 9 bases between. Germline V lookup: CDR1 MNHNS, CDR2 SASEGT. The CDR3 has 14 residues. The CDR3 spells CASSEVRGEETQYF. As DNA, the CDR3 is TGTGCCAGCAGTGAAGTACGGGGTGAAGAGACCCAGTACTTC.

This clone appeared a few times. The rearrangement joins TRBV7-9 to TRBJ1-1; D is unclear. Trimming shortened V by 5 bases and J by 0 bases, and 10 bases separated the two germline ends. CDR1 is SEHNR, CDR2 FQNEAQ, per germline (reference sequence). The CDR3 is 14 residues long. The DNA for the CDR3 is TGTGCCAGCAGCCTGACAAATATGAACACTGAAGCTTTCTTT. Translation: CASSLTNMNTEAFF.